Below, 22 T cell receptor beta chains from the same sample are listed, as sequenced in a study of Tregs in tolerant kidney transplant recipients. Sequencing used immunoSEQ multiplex PCR; TCRdb keeps in-frame clones, though not all of them. The sample includes roughly 48,000 clones. Sequenced here: CD4+ T cells from blood, sampled before the transplant. Every receptor here comes from a human donor who received a combined kidney and bone marrow transplant.

Here the CDR3 reads CASSLGSTDTQYF. CDR3 DNA (partial): TGTGCCAGCTCACTAGGGTCGACAGATACG. V is TRBV18 and J is TRBJ2-3; unclear D gene. With the read ending 3 residues before the CDR3 end, the germline J gene is used to fill in that end. The ends were cut back, 4 bases at V and 3 bases at J, with 8 bases in the middle. The CDR3 loop spans 13 amino acids. The germline gives CDR1 KGHSH, CDR2 LQKENI.

Worth noting for this clone: Read sequence stops 3 residues before the CDR3 end, and the germline J gene provides the missing end. The J gene is TRBJ1-5, the V gene TRBV2; D unresolved. The ends were cut back, 4 bases at V and 6 bases at J, with 13 bases in the middle. There are 14 residues in the CDR3. Germline CDR1 is SNHLY and CDR2 is FYNNEI. The CDR3 loop is CASSVGPESQPQHF. CDR3 bases read: TGTGCCAGCAGTGTAGGGCCAGAGAGTCAGCCC.

In regard to this clone: The read ends 3 residues shy of where the CDR3 ends; the end is completed using the germline J gene. The genes are TRBV2 and TRBJ2-1; TRBD2 might be the D (7 bases). The germline V gene encodes CDR1 SNHLY and CDR2 FYNNEI. This CDR3 comprises 13 residues. V was pared by 10 bases and J by 4 bases, with 14 bases between. CDR3 bases read: TGTGCCACCTCGGGGAGGGGGTACAATGAG. It yields the protein CATSGRGYNE. The CDR3 in its entirety is CATSGRGYNEQFF.

Points on this clone: The CDR3 goes on 3 residues after the read ends, and that part is filled in from the germline J gene. V gene TRBV7-3 combines with J gene TRBJ2-2; 9 positions match TRBD2. V shed 3 bases and J 9 bases; nucleotides not matched to a gene: 5. This CDR3 region has 14 residues. Germline V gene data show CDR1 as SGHTA and CDR2 as FQGTGA. The CDR3 is CASSFGTSPRELFF. Partial CDR3 DNA: TGTGCCAGCAGCTTCGGGACTAGCCCCAGGGAG. Full variable domain (remainder filled in from reference TRBV7-3 and TRBJ2-2): GAGVSQTPSNKVTEKGKYVELRCDPISGHTALYWYRQSLGQGPEFLIYFQGTGAADDSGLPNDRFFAVRPEGSVSTLKIQRTERGDSAVYLCASSFGTSPRELFFGEGSRLTVL.

Comments on this clone: The read is 3 residues too short to cover the CDR3 end, so that end is filled in from the germline J gene. The chain is built from TRBV5-1 and TRBJ2-1; D gene ambiguous. The CDR3 length is 15 residues. Trimming left V 0 bases short and J 4 bases short, with 11 bases between. Per germline, CDR1 SGHRS and CDR2 YFSETQ. The CDR3 DNA, read in part, is TGCGCCAGCAGCTTGGAGGTGGGCCCGTACAATGAG. This sequence encodes CASSLEVGPYNE. The full-length CDR3 reads as CASSLEVGPYNEQFF.

Concerning this clone itself: The CDR3 goes on 3 residues after the read ends, and that part is filled in from the germline J gene. The chain is built from TRBV16 and TRBJ2-5; TRBD2 agrees at 10 bases. Germline lookup yields CDR1 KGHSY and CDR2 FQNENV. The CDR3 totals 16 residues. The trim removed 4 bases at V and 2 bases at J, leaving 7 bases unmatched. The covered CDR3 bases are TGTGCCAGCAGCCCCGGACTAGCGGTACCACAAGAGACC. This codes for CASSPGLAVPQET. The CDR3 as a whole reads CASSPGLAVPQETQYF.

Concerning this clone: The CDR3 is cut off 3 residues early in the read; its end comes from the germline J gene. The genes are TRBV19 and TRBJ2-3; TRBD2 aligns across 10 bases. CDR1 is LNHDA, CDR2 SQIVND, per germline (reference sequence). CDR3 size: 14 residues. J lost 3 bases, V lost 7 bases, and 4 bases had no gene match. CDR3 DNA (partial): TGTGCCAGTAAGGCTAGCGGGAGTACAGATACG. Its translation is CASKASGSTDT. The entire CDR3 is CASKASGSTDTQYF. Using reference TRBV19 and TRBJ2-3 for the parts outside the CDR3, the full variable domain is DGGITQSPKYLFRKEGQNVTLSCEQNLNHDAMYWYRQDPGQGLRLIYYSQIVNDFQKGDIAEGYSVSREKKESFPLTVTSAQKNPTAFYLCASKASGSTDTQYFGPGTRLTVL.

Regarding this clone: The CDR3 end is not reached by the read, which stops 3 residues before it; the germline J gene fills it in. V and J are TRBV19 and TRBJ2-1; 10 nucleotides align to TRBD1. V shed 4 bases and J 8 bases; nucleotides not matched to a gene: 8. This CDR3 is built from 15 residues. Germline CDR1 is LNHDA and CDR2 is SQIVND (reference sequence). The sequenced part of the CDR3 DNA is TGTGCCAGTAGTAGGGGGGGGACAGGGGTCTATGAG. It is translated as CASSRGGTGVYE. The whole CDR3 sequence reads CASSRGGTGVYEQFF. Based on the CDR3 plus reference TRBV19 and TRBJ2-1, the full variable domain is DGGITQSPKYLFRKEGQNVTLSCEQNLNHDAMYWYRQDPGQGLRLIYYSQIVNDFQKGDIAEGYSVSREKKESFPLTVTSAQKNPTAFYLCASSRGGTGVYEQFFGPGTRLTVL.

Worth noting for this clone: The sequenced fragment ends 3 residues before the CDR3 boundary, so the rest is inferred from the germline J gene. The chain carries TRBV5-1 and TRBJ2-1; TRBD2 is a possible D gene (6 bases). The CDR3 loop spans 15 amino acids. The V end was cut by 4 bases, the J end by 2 bases, with 13 bases between. Germline V gene lookup returns CDR1 SGHRS and CDR2 YFSETQ. CDR3 region: CASSRAGGTYNEQFF. The covered CDR3 bases are TGCGCCAGCAGCCGGGCTGGGGGGACCTACAATGAG.

CDR3 sequence: CSARSSGGRFLITDTQYF. Partial CDR3 DNA: TGCAGTGCTAGGTCCTCGGGCGGGAGGTTCCTAATCACAGATACG. The J gene is TRBJ2-3, the V gene TRBV20-1, with TRBD2 matching 8 bases. Read sequence stops 3 residues before the CDR3 end, and the germline J gene provides the missing end. Germline-derived CDR1 and CDR2 are DFQATT and SNEGSKA (reference sequence). V dropped 3 bases and J dropped 2; count of bases not matched to a gene: 16. The CDR3 length is 18 residues.

About this clone itself: Read sequence stops 3 residues before the CDR3 end, and the germline J gene provides the missing end. The V and J genes are TRBV6-2 or TRBV6-3 and TRBJ2-7; weak D call: TRBD2 (6 bases). The V gene lost 2 bases and the J gene lost 0 bases, with 17 bases spanning the gap. There are 17 residues in the CDR3. CDR1 is MNHEY and CDR2 is SVGEGT in the germline V gene. Partial CDR3 DNA: TGTGCCAGCAGTTACAATATCAGGGAGGTAACCTCCTACGAG. Its protein is CASSYNIREVTSYE. From start to end, the CDR3 is CASSYNIREVTSYEQYF.

Comments on this clone: The read ends 3 residues shy of where the CDR3 ends; the end is completed using the germline J gene. This chain links TRBV19 with TRBJ2-1; 7 bases line up with TRBD2. This CDR3 has 18 residues. The trim removed 4 bases at V and 7 bases at J, leaving 19 bases unmatched. CDR1 is LNHDA and CDR2 is SQIVND in the germline V gene (reference sequence). The sequenced CDR3 bases are TGTGCCAGTAGTAGGGGAGGGGCAGGGAGTAGCTACCTAAATGAG. Translating it yields CASSRGGAGSSYLNE. The full CDR3 sequence reads CASSRGGAGSSYLNEQFF.

With regard to this clone: The read comes to an end 3 residues before the CDR3 does, leaving the germline J gene to fill in the end. The V gene is TRBV5-1, the J gene TRBJ2-2; D may be TRBD1 (6 bases). This CDR3 is 14 amino acids long. The germline V gene has CDR1 SGHRS and CDR2 YFSETQ. Trimming stripped 2 bases from V and 4 bases from J, with 9 bases between. The CDR3 DNA, read in part, is TGCGCCAGCAGCTTCCAGGGGAGCACCGGGGAG. Translated: CASSFQGSTGE. The full CDR3 protein is CASSFQGSTGELFF.

On this clone itself: Sequencing ends 3 residues short of the CDR3 end; the germline J gene provides the rest. V and J are TRBV10-3 and TRBJ1-2; the D is unclear. The germline V gene has CDR1 ENHRY and CDR2 SYGVKD. The V and J ends lost 7 bases and 0 bases respectively, with 9 bases between them. CDR3 size: 13 residues. CDR3 DNA (partial): TGTGCCATCACAGGAAACCCTAACTATGGC. It yields the protein CAITGNPNYG. The entire CDR3 protein is CAITGNPNYGYTF.

Regarding this clone: The CDR3 is cut off 3 residues early in the read; its end comes from the germline J gene. The chain recombines TRBV19 with TRBJ1-4, with D possibly being TRBD1 (5 bases). The CDR3 is made up of 14 amino acids. Germline lookup yields CDR1 LNHDA and CDR2 SQIVND (reference sequence). V was shortened by 3 bases and J by 8 bases, with 13 bases between the two germline ends. CDR3 region: CASSMTRVGEKLFF. The sequenced CDR3 bases are TGTGCCAGTAGTATGACCAGGGTTGGAGAAAAA.

A remark on this clone: The read finishes 3 residues shy of the CDR3 end, and the germline J gene is used to complete it. The chain combines TRBV7-2 with TRBJ2-3; 9 bases match TRBD2. In germline, CDR1 is SGHTA, CDR2 FQGNSA. This CDR3 contains 16 residues. The CDR3 bases that were read are TGTGCCAGCAGCTTAGCGGGCGGGAGGGCCTTTTCGGCG. Encoded protein: CASSLAGGRAFSA. The whole CDR3 protein reads CASSLAGGRAFSAQYF.

Details on this clone: The read stops 3 residues short of the end of the CDR3; the missing end is completed from the germline J gene. The chain recombines TRBV16 with TRBJ1-4; TRBD1 aligns across 7 bases. The CDR3 is 14 residues long. The V gene's germline CDR1 is KGHSY and CDR2 FQNENV. Losses at the gene ends were 3 bases for V and 5 bases for J; bases not matched to a gene: 3. The CDR3 loop reads CASSHGTENEKLFF. The sequenced CDR3 bases are TGTGCCAGCAGCCACGGGACAGAGAATGAAAAA.

About this clone itself: The CDR3 end lies 3 residues beyond the end of the read and is filled in from the germline J gene. The gene calls are TRBV7-9 and TRBJ2-7; possibly TRBD2 for D (6 bases). CDR3 size: 15 residues. Germline V gene data show CDR1 as SEHNR and CDR2 as FQNEAQ (reference sequence). V gave up 5 bases and J gave up 0 bases, with 14 bases separating them. The CDR3 spells CASSTGTFSSYEQYF. CDR3 DNA (partial): TGTGCCAGCAGCACTGGGACTTTTAGCTCCTACGAG.

As to this clone: The read terminates 3 residues before the CDR3 end, so the remaining end is supplied by the germline J gene. The chain links TRBV7-9 to TRBJ1-6; D is possibly TRBD1 (5 bases). CDR1 is SEHNR and CDR2 is FQNEAQ in the germline V gene (reference sequence). V was clipped by 7 bases and J by 8 bases, with 18 bases between them. The CDR3 consists of 15 residues. The part of the CDR3 DNA that was read is TGTGCCAGCAATTTACTGGGGGGGAAGCATTCACCC. Translating it yields CASNLLGGKHSP. The CDR3 reads in full as CASNLLGGKHSPLHF.

Details on this clone: The read finishes 3 residues shy of the CDR3 end, and the germline J gene is used to complete it. V is TRBV7-9 and J is TRBJ2-5; D is perhaps TRBD1 (6 bases). CDR3 size: 13 residues. Trimming cost V 6 bases and J 3 bases, with 11 bases left between them. Germline loops: CDR1 SEHNR, CDR2 FQNEAQ (reference sequence). The part of the CDR3 DNA that was read is TGTGCCAGCAGTTCGGACAGTAAAGAGACC. Residues: CASSSDSKET. The CDR3 in full is CASSSDSKETQYF. Full variable domain (remainder filled in from reference TRBV7-9 and TRBJ2-5): DTGVSQNPRHKITKRGQNVTFRCDPISEHNRLYWYRQTLGQGPEFLTYFQNEAQLEKSRLLSDRFSAERPKGSFSTLEIQRTEQGDSAMYLCASSSDSKETQYFGPGTRLLVL.

Note on this clone: The sequence runs out 3 residues before the end of the CDR3; the remainder is reconstructed from the germline J gene. This chain connects TRBV10-2 to TRBJ1-5, with TRBD1 as a possible D gene (6 bases). The V gene's germline CDR1 is WSHSY and CDR2 SAAADI. V shed 4 bases and J shed 0 bases, with 10 bases lying between them. The CDR3 covers 15 residues. The CDR3: CASSVGQRSNQPQHF. Partial CDR3 DNA: TGCGCCAGCAGTGTAGGACAGCGTAGCAATCAGCCC.

A word on this clone: The read is 3 residues too short to cover the CDR3 end, so that end is filled in from the germline J gene. The chain recombines TRBV10-3 with TRBJ2-5; a possible D gene is TRBD2 (6 bases). The V and J ends lost 3 bases and 3 bases respectively, with 20 bases between them. The CDR3 contains 17 residues. Per the germline V gene, CDR1 is ENHRY and CDR2 is SYGVKD. The CDR3 sequence is CAISEDGGSGRKETQYF. CDR3 DNA (partial): TGTGCCATCAGTGAAGATGGTGGTAGCGGCCGAAAAGAGACC.